The 19 T cell receptor beta chains reported below all come from one sample, sequenced in a study of blood T cell repertoires in COVID-19. Clones were sequenced by immunoSEQ multiplex PCR, and TCRdb holds only the in-frame ones, with some missing. The data show approximately 100,000 clones, 75% to 90% seen once. Specimen: peripheral blood. The receptors stem from an elderly woman with acute or convalescent COVID-19.

The rearrangement links TRBV30 to TRBJ2-5, with 11 bases that match TRBD2. Trimming at V came to 0 bases and at J to 7 bases, leaving 10 bases not matched to a gene. Per the germline V gene, CDR1 is GTSNPN and CDR2 is SVGIG (reference sequence). CDR3 length equals 16 residues. CDR3: CAWSVRDSGGGRTQYF. For the CDR3, the DNA is TGTGCCTGGAGTGTACGGGATAGCGGGGGGGGCAGGACCCAGTACTTC.

This chain connects TRBV2 to TRBJ2-7, with TRBD2 identical over 7 bases. Germline V CDR1 and CDR2: SNHLY, FYNNEI. This CDR3 is 14 amino acids long. With 8 bases clipped from V and 3 bases from J, the junction kept 10 bases outside the gene matches. DNA of the CDR3: TGTGCCAGCGCGCGGGGAGGGTCGGGCTACGAGCAGTACTTC. Translated, it gives CASARGGSGYEQYF.

The chain uses TRBV2 and TRBJ2-2; 9 bases map to TRBD1. V lost 7 bases to trimming and J lost 7 bases; unmatched junction nucleotides: 4. The CDR3 is 13 amino acids. Germline CDR1 is SNHLY and CDR2 is FYNNEI. This chain's CDR3 is CASTGQGGGELFF. The CDR3 DNA reads TGTGCCAGCACGGGACAGGGCGGCGGGGAGCTGTTTTTT.

The chain uses TRBV9 and TRBJ2-2; D is undetermined. The CDR3 length is 12 residues. Germline values: CDR1 SGDLS, CDR2 YYNGEE. The germline V and J ends were trimmed by 4 bases and 5 bases, with 6 bases remaining between them. CDR3 region: CASSSLTGELFF. The CDR3, as DNA: TGTGCCAGCAGCTCCCTTACCGGGGAGCTGTTTTTT.

V is TRBV10-3 and J is TRBJ1-2, with 7 bases fitting TRBD1. V was pared by 6 bases and J by 6 bases, with 10 bases of the junction left unmatched. The CDR3 spans 14 residues. CDR1 is ENHRY and CDR2 is SYGVKD in the germline V gene. The CDR3 here is CAIRGTAIWNGYTF. The CDR3 DNA sequence: TGTGCCATCAGGGGGACAGCCATTTGGAATGGCTACACCTTC.

The chain uses TRBV9 and TRBJ1-3; D gene ambiguous. Germline V gives CDR1 SGDLS, CDR2 YYNGEE. This CDR3 has 14 residues. V was shortened by 0 bases and J by 3 bases, with 7 bases between the two germline ends. CDR3 DNA: TGTGCCAGCAGCGTAGCGGGTTTTGGAAACACCATATATTTT. Amino acid sequence: CASSVAGFGNTIYF.

The chain carries TRBV30 and TRBJ1-1; 7 nucleotides line up with TRBD1. The CDR3 runs to 13 residues. Germline lookup yields CDR1 GTSNPN and CDR2 SVGIG (reference sequence). V lost 2 bases to trimming and J lost 1 base; unmatched junction nucleotides: 1. For the CDR3, the DNA is TGTGCCTGGAGTAAGGGGGCGAACACTGAAGCTTTCTTT. It codes for CAWSKGANTEAFF.

The rearrangement links TRBV5-4 to TRBJ2-5; 11 positions agree with TRBD2. Germline assignment: CDR1 SGHNT and CDR2 YYREEE (reference sequence). This CDR3 has 15 amino acids. V was pared by 4 bases and J by 1 base, with 3 bases of the junction left unmatched. CDR3 loop: CASSVTSGVQETQYF. DNA of the CDR3: TGTGCCAGCAGCGTGACTAGCGGGGTCCAAGAGACCCAGTACTTC.

The chain joins TRBV24-1 to TRBJ2-2, with D tentatively TRBD2 (6 bases). This CDR3 has 16 amino acids. Germline V gene lookup returns CDR1 KGHDR and CDR2 SFDVKD. Trimming cost V 4 bases and J 5 bases, with 16 bases left between them. The CDR3 is CATSDLTGGDTGELFF. The DNA of the CDR3 is TGTGCCACCAGTGACCTGACCGGGGGAGATACCGGGGAGCTGTTTTTT.

The chain employs TRBV2 and TRBJ2-3, with D perhaps TRBD1 (6 bases). The CDR3 covers 15 residues. V was pared by 7 bases and J by 4 bases, with 18 bases between. CDR1 is SNHLY and CDR2 is FYNNEI in the germline V gene. CDR3 nucleotide sequence: TGTGCCAGCACCCAAGGTGTCAGGGGCCCAGATACGCAGTATTTT. Protein sequence: CASTQGVRGPDTQYF. Variable domain in full (rest from reference TRBV2 and TRBJ2-3): EPEVTQTPSHQVTQMGQEVILRCVPISNHLYFYWYRQILGQKVEFLVSFYNNEISEKSEIFDDQFSVERPDGSNFTLKIRSTKLEDSAMYFCASTQGVRGPDTQYFGPGTRLTVL.

The V and J genes are TRBV5-5 and TRBJ1-2; no definite D call. V lost 2 bases, J lost 1 base, and 12 bases lay in between. Germline values: CDR1 SGHKS, CDR2 YYEKEE (reference sequence). This CDR3 has 15 amino acids. CDR3 sequence: CASSFLRLGNYGYTF. The DNA of the CDR3 is TGTGCCAGCAGCTTTTTAAGACTGGGTAACTATGGCTACACCTTC.

The chain has TRBV18 and TRBJ1-2; 9 bases fit TRBD1. J lost 3 bases, V lost 6 bases, and 5 bases had no gene match. CDR3 length: 14 amino acids. Germline CDR1 and CDR2: KGHSH and LQKENI. The CDR3 sequence: CASSQRQGDYGYTF. The DNA for the CDR3 is TGTGCCAGCTCCCAAAGACAGGGGGACTATGGCTACACCTTC.

The chain recombines TRBV10-3 with TRBJ1-5; TRBD1 matches 7 bases. J gave up 9 bases and V 10 bases, and 9 bases lay outside the gene matches. The germline gives CDR1 ENHRY, CDR2 SYGVKD. The CDR3 has 12 residues. CDR3 sequence: CATRQGGSPQHF. DNA for the CDR3: TGTGCCACCCGACAGGGAGGTTCGCCCCAGCATTTT.

The V gene is TRBV18, the J gene TRBJ2-7; D ambiguous. This CDR3 region has 15 residues. The V gene's germline CDR1 is KGHSH and CDR2 LQKENI. V lost 3 bases, J lost 3 bases, and 15 bases lay in between. DNA of the CDR3: TGTGCCAGCTCACCGGGTCAGCAGGATAACTACGAGCAGTACTTC. Translating gives CASSPGQQDNYEQYF. The complete variable domain, with remaining parts taken from reference TRBV18 and TRBJ2-7, reads NAGVMQNPRHLVRRRGQEARLRCSPMKGHSHVYWYRQLPEEGLKFMVYLQKENIIDESGMPKERFSAEFPKEGPSILRIQQVVRGDSAAYFCASSPGQQDNYEQYFGPGTRLTVT.

V gene TRBV7-8 combines with J gene TRBJ1-1; no reliable D call. CDR1 SGHVS and CDR2 FQNEAQ come from the germline V gene. V was trimmed by 5 bases and J by 5 bases, leaving 15 bases between them. CDR3 length: 14 amino acids. CDR3 nucleotides: TGTGCCAGCAGCCCGGCCGGGAGTCGGACTGAAGCTTTCTTT. Amino acids: CASSPAGSRTEAFF.

A single count supports this clone. V usage is TRBV2 and J usage is TRBJ1-2; D is possibly TRBD1 (5 bases). V shed 6 bases and J shed 5 bases, with 10 bases lying between them. Germline V gene sequence: CDR1 SNHLY, CDR2 FYNNEI. This CDR3 has 12 amino acids. In DNA, the CDR3 is TGTGCCAGCAGGACAGCGGGATATGGCTACACCTTC. This sequence encodes CASRTAGYGYTF.

The chain is built from TRBV29-1 and TRBJ2-3, with D possibly matching TRBD2 (6 bases). Germline V gives CDR1 SQVTM, CDR2 ANQGSEA. Trimming removed 7 bases from V and 0 bases from J, with 8 bases in between. The CDR3 loop spans 12 amino acids. DNA for the CDR3: TGCAGCGCCGGGACTAGCACAGATACGCAGTATTTT. The encoded protein is CSAGTSTDTQYF.

CDR3 region: CASSPGRAPQAFF. DNA for the CDR3: TGTGCCAGCTCACCAGGGAGAGCACCTCAAGCTTTCTTT. The rearrangement joins TRBV18 to TRBJ1-1; D remains unclear. V was cut by 2 bases and J by 9 bases, with 13 bases left in between. Germline values: CDR1 KGHSH, CDR2 LQKENI. CDR3 length: 13 amino acids.

V usage is TRBV18 and J usage is TRBJ1-3; D unclear. The CDR3 runs 18 residues. Germline V lookup: CDR1 KGHSH, CDR2 LQKENI. V was shortened by 3 bases and J by 0 bases, with 18 bases between the two germline ends. This chain's CDR3 is CASSPGSEKRGSGNTIYF. The CDR3 nucleotides are TGTGCCAGCTCACCGGGGTCCGAGAAACGGGGCTCTGGAAACACCATATATTTT.